Each of the 24 T cell receptor beta chains below was sequenced from the same sample in a study of PD-L1 blockade in urothelial cancer. Using immunoSEQ multiplex PCR, the repertoire was profiled, and TCRdb retains in-frame clones only, with some absent. The data hold around 35,000 clones, with 82% observed a single time. The sample in question was PBMCs, obtained around atezolizumab (anti-PD-L1) treatment. The origin of the receptors is a man between 60 and 75 years old with urothelial cancer.

This clone is a singleton in its sample. A junction end diverges from the germline sequence, so it may reflect a read error. The CDR3 here is CASSSDEVKTEAFF. CDR3 in DNA: TGTGCCAGCAGCTCCGACGAGGTGAAGACTGAAGCTTTCTTT. The chain joins TRBV5-5 to TRBJ1-1; no definite D call. In germline, CDR1 is SGHKS, CDR2 YYEKEE (reference sequence). The CDR3 consists of 14 residues.

V and J are TRBV12-2 and TRBJ1-6; the table calls TRBD1, which could not be checked here. TRBV12-2 is flagged as a pseudogene. The CDR3 is 16 residues long. The CDR3 DNA follows: TGTGCAAGTCGCTCCTTACAGGGAGAGGGGAATTCACCCCTCCACTTT. Translating gives CASRSLQGEGNSPLHF.

This clone has a single count. This sequence joins TRBV6-6 and TRBJ1-5; TRBD1 matches at 7 bases. Per germline, CDR1 MNHNY and CDR2 SVGAGI (reference sequence). V shed 8 bases, J shed 6 bases, and the junction held 10 bases outside the gene matches. The length of the CDR3 is 14 residues. CDR3 region: CASGQGGISQPQHF. CDR3 bases: TGTGCCAGCGGGCAGGGGGGAATAAGTCAGCCCCAGCATTTT.

The chain is built from TRBV5-1 and TRBJ1-2; D not resolved. Trimming pared 0 bases from V and 0 bases from J, leaving 9 bases between. The length of the CDR3 is 15 residues. In germline, CDR1 is SGHRS, CDR2 YFSETQ. The DNA for the CDR3 is TGCGCCAGCAGCTTGGACAGCCAAACTAACTATGGCTACACCTTC. It codes for CASSLDSQTNYGYTF.

This clone was counted once. The chain joins TRBV5-4 to TRBJ1-3; possibly TRBD1 for D (5 bases). The CDR3 length is 16 residues. The V gene lost 5 bases and the J gene lost 0 bases, with 15 bases spanning the gap. CDR1 and CDR2 from the germline V gene are SGHNT and YYREEE (reference sequence). CDR3 protein: CASSLGGVSSGNTIYF. For the CDR3, the DNA is TGTGCCAGCAGTCTAGGAGGGGTGAGCTCTGGAAACACCATATATTTT. Full variable domain (remainder filled in from reference TRBV5-4 and TRBJ1-3): ETGVTQSPTHLIKTRGQQVTLRCSSQSGHNTVSWYQQALGQGPQFIFQYYREEENGRGNFPPRFSGLQFPNYSSELNVNALELDDSALYLCASSLGGVSSGNTIYFGEGSWLTVV.

The rearrangement joins TRBV5-4 to TRBJ2-5; 7 bases fit TRBD2. CDR1 is SGHNT, CDR2 YYREEE, per germline (reference sequence). V lost 0 bases to trimming and J lost 5 bases; unmatched junction nucleotides: 19. The CDR3 covers 19 residues. In DNA, the CDR3 is TGTGCCAGCAGCTTGGCCGGTTTGGTCCTTCCGGGGGGACCGGAGACCCAGTACTTC. Residues: CASSLAGLVLPGGPETQYF. The variable domain in full, with the rest retrieved from reference TRBV5-4 and TRBJ2-5, is ETGVTQSPTHLIKTRGQQVTLRCSSQSGHNTVSWYQQALGQGPQFIFQYYREEENGRGNFPPRFSGLQFPNYSSELNVNALELDDSALYLCASSLAGLVLPGGPETQYFGPGTRLLVL.

The chain is built from TRBV5-8 and TRBJ2-7; D perhaps matches TRBD2 (6 bases). Trimming removed 4 bases from V and 6 bases from J, with 20 bases in between. The CDR3 contains 15 residues. From germline, CDR1 is SGHTS and CDR2 YDEGEE. DNA of the CDR3: TGTGCCAGCAGCCTCGTAGCGGAGCCCTCGGTCGAGCAGTACTTC. It codes for CASSLVAEPSVEQYF.

This chain connects TRBV19 to TRBJ1-5; 7 nucleotides agree with TRBD1. Germline CDR1 reads LNHDA; CDR2 reads SQIVND (reference sequence). J was trimmed by 11 bases and V by 1 base; bases with no gene match: 17. This CDR3 is built from 17 residues. This chain's CDR3 is CASSIGGPYTGAVAQHF. CDR3 nucleotide sequence: TGTGCCAGTAGTATAGGCGGGCCGTACACAGGGGCGGTGGCCCAGCATTTT.

This clone occurred once. The chain employs TRBV6-1 and TRBJ2-5; D is ambiguous. Deletions cut 2 bases from V and 2 bases from J, with 9 bases between. Germline lookup yields CDR1 MNHNS and CDR2 SASEGT. The CDR3 spans 14 residues. CDR3: CASSELATQETQYF. As DNA, the CDR3 is TGTGCCAGCAGTGAACTGGCCACACAAGAGACCCAGTACTTC.

This rearrangement joins TRBV5-4 to TRBJ2-1, with 7 bases identical to TRBD2. The trim removed 3 bases at V and 7 bases at J, leaving 10 bases unmatched. Germline V CDR1 and CDR2: SGHNT, YYREEE (reference sequence). This CDR3 has 15 amino acids. CDR3 bases: TGTGCCAGCAGCTCCGGGACTACCTCTCTGAATGAGCAGTTCTTC. It encodes CASSSGTTSLNEQFF.

This clone has only a few counts. CDR3 amino acids: CASSEGWRDGGNQPQHF. As DNA, the CDR3 is TGTGCCAGCAGTGAAGGGTGGAGGGACGGTGGCAATCAGCCCCAGCATTTT. J is TRBJ1-5 and V is TRBV6-1, with D perhaps TRBD1 (5 bases). The V end lost 1 base, the J end lost 2 bases, and 15 bases lay between the germline ends. The CDR3 spans 17 residues. Germline CDR1 is MNHNS and CDR2 is SASEGT.

This rearrangement joins TRBV4-2 to TRBJ1-1, with D unclear. V lost 1 base and J 0 bases, leaving 12 bases between the germline ends. Looked up from germline, CDR1 is LGHNA and CDR2 is YNFKEQ. CDR3 length equals 16 residues. DNA of the CDR3: TGTGCCAGCAGCCAAGGAGACGGGAACTTGAACACTGAAGCTTTCTTT. Its protein product is CASSQGDGNLNTEAFF.

V usage is TRBV10-3 and J usage is TRBJ1-3; D remains unclear. Trimming pared 9 bases from V and 0 bases from J, leaving 9 bases between. This CDR3 comprises 13 residues. Germline V CDR1 and CDR2: ENHRY, SYGVKD. The CDR3 coding sequence is TGTGCCATTAAGGAGTTCTCTGGAAACACCATATATTTT. Amino acids: CAIKEFSGNTIYF.

The chain employs TRBV7-8 and TRBJ2-7, with TRBD1 identical over 7 bases. The CDR3 covers 14 residues. Germline V gene data show CDR1 as SGHVS and CDR2 as FQNEAQ. V lost 8 bases, J lost 5 bases, and 12 bases stayed unmatched. The CDR3 sequence is CASFPQTGSNEQYF. In DNA, the CDR3 is TGTGCCAGCTTCCCCCAGACAGGGTCCAACGAGCAGTACTTC.

The rearrangement uses TRBV4-2 and TRBJ1-1; D unclear. Trimming removed 0 bases at V and 6 bases at J, with 5 bases between. Germline CDR1 is LGHNA and CDR2 is YNFKEQ. The CDR3 has 12 residues. Here the CDR3 DNA reads TGTGCCAGCAGCCAAGATCGGGCTGAAGCTTTCTTT. It encodes CASSQDRAEAFF.

By frequency in the sample, this clone is medium-sized. V is TRBV30 and J is TRBJ1-4, with 8 bases identical to TRBD1. The CDR3 covers 11 residues. Trimming cost V 8 bases and J 8 bases; bases outside gene matches: 4. Germline assignment: CDR1 GTSNPN and CDR2 SVGIG (reference sequence). The chain's CDR3 is CAGQGVEKLFF. CDR3 nucleotide sequence: TGTGCCGGACAGGGAGTCGAAAAACTGTTTTTT.

This clone is medium-sized within its sample. In DNA form, the CDR3 reads TGTGCCTGGAGTGTAGGGACAGAGAGTTCACCCCTCCACTTT. Protein: CAWSVGTESSPLHF. The rearrangement links TRBV30 to TRBJ1-6, with 7 nucleotides matching TRBD1. Per germline, CDR1 GTSNPN and CDR2 SVGIG (reference sequence). The V and J ends lost 0 bases and 9 bases, in that order; junction bases with no gene match: 5. This CDR3 region has 14 residues.

This chain joins TRBV30 and TRBJ2-5; 10 positions match TRBD2. The CDR3 is 14 residues long. With V trimmed by 5 bases and J by 3 bases, 6 bases remained unmatched. Germline values: CDR1 GTSNPN, CDR2 SVGIG (reference sequence). Written as DNA, the CDR3 is TGTGCCTGGGCGGGACTAGCGAGCGAAGAGACCCAGTACTTC. The encoded protein is CAWAGLASEETQYF.

This clone was seen a single time. This rearrangement joins TRBV5-4 to TRBJ2-7, with TRBD1 matching over 10 bases. The CDR3 totals 15 residues. Trimming cost V 0 bases and J 4 bases; bases outside gene matches: 4. Germline values: CDR1 SGHNT, CDR2 YYREEE (reference sequence). CDR3 nucleotides: TGTGCCAGCAGCTTGGGACAGGGGGCTGTGTACGAGCAGTACTTC. This codes for CASSLGQGAVYEQYF. Drawing the rest from reference TRBV5-4 and TRBJ2-7, the complete variable domain is ETGVTQSPTHLIKTRGQQVTLRCSSQSGHNTVSWYQQALGQGPQFIFQYYREEENGRGNFPPRFSGLQFPNYSSELNVNALELDDSALYLCASSLGQGAVYEQYFGPGTRLTVT.

The DNA for the CDR3 is TGCGCCAGCAGCCTGACTAGCCCTAGCACAGATACGCAGTATTTT. It is translated as CASSLTSPSTDTQYF. The chain has TRBV4-1 and TRBJ2-3; TRBD2 aligns across 7 bases. J lost 0 bases, V lost 4 bases, and 4 bases had no gene match. Germline V gene sequence: CDR1 MGHRA, CDR2 YSYEKL. This CDR3 comprises 15 residues.

This clone was observed a few times. The chain couples TRBV5-1 to TRBJ1-6; D unresolved. The germline V gene encodes CDR1 SGHRS and CDR2 YFSETQ. The CDR3 runs 14 residues. Trimming stripped 3 bases from V and 8 bases from J, with 12 bases between. The CDR3 DNA sequence: TGCGCCAGCAGCTCCGAGAGTTCTGATTCACCCCTCCACTTT. It translates to CASSSESSDSPLHF.

This clone was observed a single time. The genes are TRBV19 and TRBJ2-1; 9 positions match TRBD1. Unmatched junction bases numbered 7, after V lost 5 bases and J lost 5 bases. Looked up from germline, CDR1 is LNHDA and CDR2 is SQIVND (reference sequence). This CDR3 has 15 amino acids. The CDR3, as DNA: TGTGCCAGTAGTTCACGACAGGGGGAGAACAATGAGCAGTTCTTC. Its protein product is CASSSRQGENNEQFF. Looking up the rest from reference TRBV19 and TRBJ2-1 gives the full variable domain: DGGITQSPKYLFRKEGQNVTLSCEQNLNHDAMYWYRQDPGQGLRLIYYSQIVNDFQKGDIAEGYSVSREKKESFPLTVTSAQKNPTAFYLCASSSRQGENNEQFFGPGTRLTVL.

Relative to its sample, this clone is large. The CDR3 region is CASSEASSVFDTQYF. CDR3 sequence (DNA): TGTGCCAGCAGTGAGGCTTCCTCCGTTTTCGATACGCAGTATTTT. The rearrangement joins TRBV6-1 to TRBJ2-3; D is undetermined. The germline V and J ends were trimmed by 3 bases and 6 bases, with 16 bases remaining between them. Per germline, CDR1 MNHNS and CDR2 SASEGT. The CDR3 covers 15 residues.

The V and J genes are TRBV7-2 and TRBJ2-7; unclear D gene. The CDR3 covers 13 residues. V was pared by 5 bases and J by 0 bases, with 8 bases between. Germline assignment: CDR1 SGHTA and CDR2 FQGNSA. This chain's CDR3 is CASSLYISYEQYF. CDR3 in DNA: TGTGCCAGCAGCCTATATATCTCCTACGAGCAGTACTTC.